These 27 T cell receptor beta chains were sequenced from one sample in a study of T-cell reconstitution after alpha-beta-depleted transplantation in children. During its preparation, the TCRbeta library received unique molecular identifiers. TCRdb used MiXCR to reprocess the PCR reads, holding one entry per CDR3 protein. The sample records more than 300,000 distinct CDR3 sequences, 15% to 20% being singletons. Source: PBMCs, mostly from graft donor cells, taken 360 days after TCRalphabeta/CD19-depleted stem cell transplant. These receptors were obtained from a male patient aged 2-15 years who had a stem cell transplant for acute lymphoblastic leukemia, so the T cells may come from the graft donor.

This clonotype was observed a few times. This chain connects TRBV12-3 or TRBV12-4 to TRBJ2-2; TRBD1 might be the D (5 bases). The V end lost 7 bases, the J end lost 1 base, and 13 bases lay between the germline ends. The CDR3 extends over 15 amino acids. The CDR3: CASIVGLLNTGELFF. For the CDR3, the DNA is TGTGCCAGCATAGTGGGGCTTCTGAACACCGGGGAGCTGTTTTTT.

This clonotype has a handful of counts. This sequence joins TRBV6-1 and TRBJ1-2; 8 nucleotides match TRBD1. This CDR3 is 14 amino acids long. Per germline, CDR1 MNHNS and CDR2 SASEGT. The junction had 7 bases not matched to a gene; V was cut back by 6 bases and J by 4 bases. DNA of the CDR3: TGTGCCAGCAGCCGGGACAGGCGGACCTATGGCTACACCTTC. This translates into CASSRDRRTYGYTF.

The chain couples TRBV5-1 to TRBJ2-5, with D perhaps TRBD1 or TRBD2 (6 bases each). The CDR3 covers 16 residues. Trimming took 7 bases from V and 1 from J, leaving 20 bases between them. Germline CDR1 reads SGHRS; CDR2 reads YFSETQ. The CDR3 sequence: CASCRGRGGSQETQYF. For the CDR3, the DNA is TGCGCCAGCTGCCGGGGCCGAGGGGGGTCCCAAGAGACCCAGTACTTC.

This chain uses TRBV12-3 or TRBV12-4 with TRBJ2-3, with D tentatively TRBD1 or TRBD2 (6 bases each). The CDR3 covers 15 residues. Trimming took off 6 bases at V and 1 base at J, with 14 bases between the two ends. In nucleotides, the CDR3 is TGTGCCAGCAGCACAGGGTCGGGGGGCACAGATACGCAGTATTTT. This sequence encodes CASSTGSGGTDTQYF.

This clonotype was seen a handful of times. The V and J genes are TRBV7-9 and TRBJ2-5; tentative D call: TRBD1 (6 bases). V was clipped by 5 bases and J by 2 bases, with 21 bases between them. Germline V lookup: CDR1 SEHNR, CDR2 FQNEAQ (reference sequence). The CDR3 extends over 17 amino acids. In DNA form, the CDR3 reads TGTGCCAGCAGCCCAACCCAAAGGACAGACCAGCAAGAGACCCAGTACTTC. It is translated as CASSPTQRTDQQETQYF.

This clonotype was detected only a few times. The gene calls are TRBV29-1 and TRBJ2-5, with 7 bases identical to TRBD1. Germline V gene lookup returns CDR1 SQVTM and CDR2 ANQGSEA. The CDR3 is 17 amino acids. Unmatched junction bases numbered 15, after V lost 0 bases and J lost 5 bases. The CDR3 sequence is CSVEEDRTGEGRETQYF. CDR3 nucleotides: TGCAGCGTTGAAGAAGACCGGACAGGAGAGGGGCGGGAGACCCAGTACTTC.

This chain joins TRBV7-6 and TRBJ2-3; D unresolved. Germline V gives CDR1 SGHVS, CDR2 FNYEAQ. This CDR3 has 17 amino acids. Trimming removed 1 base from V and 5 bases from J, with 19 bases in between. This CDR3 is CASSLVLGSFNRDTQYF. As DNA, the CDR3 is TGTGCCAGCAGCTTAGTCCTGGGTTCGTTTAACAGAGATACGCAGTATTTT.

The chain carries TRBV20-1 and TRBJ2-5, with 12 bases identical to TRBD2. With 5 bases clipped from V and 2 bases from J, the junction kept 0 bases outside the gene matches. Germline V gives CDR1 DFQATT, CDR2 SNEGSKA (reference sequence). CDR3 length: 13 residues. The CDR3 DNA sequence: TGCAGTGCTGGACTAGCGGGACAAGAGACCCAGTACTTC. Amino acids: CSAGLAGQETQYF.

J is TRBJ2-1 and V is TRBV12-3 or TRBV12-4; the match to TRBD2 covers 8 bases. V was clipped by 7 bases and J by 6 bases; unmatched bases: 11. The CDR3 consists of 15 residues. The CDR3 bases are TGTGCCAGCACCCCCTCCGGGACTAGGGGCAATGAGCAGTTCTTC. Its translation: CASTPSGTRGNEQFF.

This clonotype was detected ten times or more. The chain joins TRBV6-1 to TRBJ2-1; 12 bases agree with TRBD1. The length of the CDR3 is 13 residues. Germline assignment: CDR1 MNHNS and CDR2 SASEGT. The V and J ends lost 10 bases and 8 bases, in that order; junction bases with no gene match: 6. Written as DNA, the CDR3 is TGTGCCACTCCGGGACAGGGGGCCTATGAGCAGTTCTTC. This sequence encodes CATPGQGAYEQFF.

This clonotype was counted only a few times. The chain has TRBV28 and TRBJ2-3, with 8 positions matching TRBD2. The CDR3 contains 11 residues. The germline V gene has CDR1 MDHEN and CDR2 SYDVKM. V trimming: 6 bases; J trimming: 11 bases; junction bases outside the gene matches: 4. Here the CDR3 DNA reads TGTGCCAGCAGCGCGGGGGGCTTGCAGTATTTT. The encoded protein is CASSAGGLQYF.

The genes are TRBV29-1 and TRBJ2-3; D not resolved. The length of the CDR3 is 11 residues. Deletions cut 7 bases from V and 6 bases from J, with 11 bases between. CDR1 and CDR2 (germline): SQVTM, ANQGSEA. CDR3 amino acids: CSATRADTQYF. The CDR3 DNA is TGCAGCGCCACCCGAGCGGATACGCAGTATTTT.

Only a few counts were recorded for this clonotype. The chain couples TRBV15 to TRBJ2-7; 7 bases line up with TRBD1. This CDR3 region has 15 residues. V shed 0 bases and J 6 bases; nucleotides not matched to a gene: 8. Germline V gene sequence: CDR1 LNHNV, CDR2 YYDKDF (reference sequence). CDR3 protein: CATSRDLDRVAEQYF. CDR3 sequence (DNA): TGTGCCACCAGCAGAGATCTCGACAGGGTCGCCGAGCAGTACTTC.

The chain has TRBV20-1 and TRBJ1-5, with D unclear. Trimming stripped 0 bases from V and 0 bases from J, with 15 bases between. Per germline, CDR1 DFQATT and CDR2 SNEGSKA (reference sequence). The CDR3 runs to 17 residues. The CDR3, as DNA: TGCAGTGCTAGAGATTTGCCCTACCCCTATAGCAATCAGCCCCAGCATTTT. It specifies CSARDLPYPYSNQPQHF.

This clonotype was seen just once. The chain couples TRBV4-3 to TRBJ2-3; possible D gene TRBD2, 6 bases. With 3 bases removed from V and 12 bases from J, the gap between germline ends came to 16 bases. From germline, CDR1 is LGHNA and CDR2 YSLEER. The CDR3 runs to 13 residues. The CDR3 DNA sequence: TGCGCCAGCAGCCAGTCTACTAGCTCGGTCCAGTATTTT. It is translated as CASSQSTSSVQYF.

This clonotype was seen a few times. The J gene is TRBJ2-7, the V gene TRBV6-1, with D possibly matching TRBD2 (6 bases). V lost 6 bases, J lost 2 bases, and 14 bases lay in between. Per the germline V gene, CDR1 is MNHNS and CDR2 is SASEGT. The CDR3 is made up of 14 amino acids. The CDR3 nucleotides are TGTGCCAGCAGCCGAAGCGGGTTCACCTACGAGCAGTACTTC. Protein sequence: CASSRSGFTYEQYF.

In its sample, this clonotype was seen many times. V is TRBV12-3 or TRBV12-4 and J is TRBJ2-5; D gene unclear. This CDR3 has 16 residues. The V gene lost 3 bases and the J gene lost 1 base, with 15 bases spanning the gap. In nucleotides, the CDR3 is TGTGCCAGCAGTTTTGAACTACAGATCCTCCAAGAGACCCAGTACTTC. Protein: CASSFELQILQETQYF.

The chain couples TRBV19 to TRBJ2-6, with 9 bases identical to TRBD1. Germline trimming cut 9 bases from V and 2 bases from J; bases unmatched to any gene: 11. The CDR3 runs to 17 residues. Germline V gives CDR1 LNHDA, CDR2 SQIVND (reference sequence). The CDR3 DNA reads TGTGCCAGCGCCCGGGGACAGGGAAAAGCTGGGGCCAACGTCCTGACTTTC. This sequence encodes CASARGQGKAGANVLTF.

The chain recombines TRBV6-5 with TRBJ2-7, with a tentative D call TRBD2 (7 bases). V dropped 1 base and J dropped 4 bases, with 14 bases sitting between them. The CDR3 consists of 15 residues. Germline CDR1 is MNHEY and CDR2 is SVGAGI. The CDR3 DNA is TGTGCCAGCAGTTACTTTAGGGGAGGGGGTTACGAGCAGTACTTC. It codes for CASSYFRGGGYEQYF.

The table lists this clonotype with many counts. V gene TRBV4-1 combines with J gene TRBJ2-3, with D perhaps assigned TRBD1 or TRBD2 (5 bases each). With 2 bases removed from V and 0 bases from J, the gap between germline ends came to 9 bases. The CDR3 totals 15 residues. Looked up from germline, CDR1 is MGHRA and CDR2 is YSYEKL. The CDR3 here is CASSQRGASTDTQYF. CDR3 DNA: TGCGCCAGCAGCCAACGAGGGGCTAGCACAGATACGCAGTATTTT.

V gene TRBV11-2 combines with J gene TRBJ2-2, with 12 bases aligning to TRBD2. With V trimmed by 4 bases and J by 3 bases, 9 bases remained unmatched. The CDR3 totals 18 residues. Germline assignment: CDR1 SGHAT and CDR2 FQNNGV. CDR3: CASSSLLAGGDYTGELFF. CDR3 coding DNA: TGTGCCAGCAGCTCTCTCCTAGCGGGAGGGGATTACACCGGGGAGCTGTTTTTT.

Only a few counts were recorded for this clonotype. This rearrangement joins TRBV7-9 to TRBJ2-1; 10 nucleotides match TRBD1. With V trimmed by 5 bases and J by 2 bases, 0 bases remained unmatched. This CDR3 region has 14 residues. Per the germline V gene, CDR1 is SEHNR and CDR2 is FQNEAQ (reference sequence). This CDR3 is CASSGQGAYNEQFF. The CDR3 nucleotides read TGTGCCAGCAGCGGACAGGGGGCCTACAATGAGCAGTTCTTC.

V is TRBV7-2 and J is TRBJ2-1, with 9 positions matching TRBD2. This CDR3 has 15 amino acids. CDR1 SGHTA and CDR2 FQGNSA come from the germline V gene. The J segment lost 8 bases and the V segment lost 2 bases, leaving 7 bases of the junction unmatched. CDR3 sequence reads: CASSLLAGEVDEQFF. In DNA form, the CDR3 reads TGTGCCAGCAGCTTATTAGCGGGAGAGGTAGATGAGCAGTTCTTC.

This clonotype was seen ten or more times. The rearrangement links TRBV12-3 or TRBV12-4 to TRBJ2-7; 10 nucleotides agree with TRBD2. J lost 4 bases, V lost 2 bases, and 5 bases had no gene match. The CDR3 extends over 15 amino acids. CDR3 sequence reads: CASSLKRGGSYEQYF. CDR3 bases: TGTGCCAGCAGTTTAAAGCGGGGGGGTAGTTACGAGCAGTACTTC.

The gene calls are TRBV25-1 and TRBJ2-7; TRBD1 agrees at 7 bases. This CDR3 is 13 amino acids long. Losses at the gene ends were 3 bases for V and 3 bases for J; bases not matched to a gene: 2. Germline V lookup: CDR1 MGHDK, CDR2 SYGVNS. Written as DNA, the CDR3 is TGTGCCAGCAGTGAGACAGGGTTCTACGAGCAGTACTTC. Amino acid sequence: CASSETGFYEQYF.

V and J are TRBV4-2 and TRBJ2-7, with 7 positions matching TRBD2. V gave up 1 base and J gave up 4 bases; unmatched junction bases: 7. CDR1 is LGHNA and CDR2 is YNFKEQ in the germline V gene. This CDR3 has 15 amino acids. For the CDR3, the DNA is TGTGCCAGCAGCCAAGGCGGGAGCCCAACTTACGAGCAGTACTTC. Translation gives CASSQGGSPTYEQYF.

This chain connects TRBV6-1 to TRBJ1-3, with TRBD1 as a possible D gene (5 bases). Between the trimmed V and J ends, which lost 10 bases and 2 bases, there was a span of 12 bases. The CDR3 totals 13 residues. CDR1 is MNHNS and CDR2 is SASEGT in the germline V gene. The CDR3 loop is CATAGGTGNTIYF. Written as DNA, the CDR3 is TGTGCCACCGCTGGGGGTACTGGAAACACCATATATTTT.